This TCR beta chain originates from a study of cytomegalovirus exposure and HLA in healthy donors. Regarding the study as a whole: TCR beta chains numbering roughly 150 were designated cytomegalovirus-associated. There were some public TCRs occurring in many donors, but most TCR sequences were rare.

Separate from the approximately 670-subject first cohort was the approximately 130-subject validation cohort, to which the donors belonged. CDR1 SGHTA and CDR2 FQGNSA come from the germline V gene. V was trimmed by 6 bases and J by 1 base, leaving 16 bases between them. CDR3 length: 17 residues. This clone was seen more than once but under ten times. Its antigen is currently unknown. Repertoires were generated with immunoSEQ multiplex PCR, while TCRdb's copy carries only in-frame clones and drops some. Here the sample spans around 130,000 clones, more than 75% being singletons. V usage is TRBV7-2 and J usage is TRBJ1-6; a weak D match, TRBD1 (6 bases). This receptor was taken from a woman younger than 45 in good health and CMV-seronegative. Specimen: PBMCs. CDR3 DNA: TGTGCCAGCAGGGACACAGGGAAACGGTCCTATAATTCACCCCTCCACTTT. This sequence encodes CASRDTGKRSYNSPLHF.